This T cell receptor beta chain appears in the sequencing data of a study of identical twins. General observations from the study: Insertions were fewer in abundant cord blood beta clonotypes, whereas memory repertoires showed none of this pattern.

For this clonotype: Its specificity is not known.

MiXCR, run by TCRdb on the 5' RACE reads, gives a single entry per CDR3 protein. This sample has around 1.7 million distinct CDR3 sequences; less than 35% occur once, and the top ten carry under 0.35%. The V gene's germline CDR1 is KGHSH and CDR2 LQKENI. This CDR3 is 15 amino acids long. The V gene lost 3 bases and the J gene lost 2 bases, with 12 bases spanning the gap. The clonotype originates from a newborn girl in good health. Specimen: cord blood. The chain couples TRBV18 to TRBJ2-3; tentative D call: TRBD2 (5 bases). CDR3 residues: CASSPRASPTDTQYF. CDR3 DNA: TGTGCCAGCTCACCGAGGGCTAGCCCCACAGATACGCAGTATTTT.